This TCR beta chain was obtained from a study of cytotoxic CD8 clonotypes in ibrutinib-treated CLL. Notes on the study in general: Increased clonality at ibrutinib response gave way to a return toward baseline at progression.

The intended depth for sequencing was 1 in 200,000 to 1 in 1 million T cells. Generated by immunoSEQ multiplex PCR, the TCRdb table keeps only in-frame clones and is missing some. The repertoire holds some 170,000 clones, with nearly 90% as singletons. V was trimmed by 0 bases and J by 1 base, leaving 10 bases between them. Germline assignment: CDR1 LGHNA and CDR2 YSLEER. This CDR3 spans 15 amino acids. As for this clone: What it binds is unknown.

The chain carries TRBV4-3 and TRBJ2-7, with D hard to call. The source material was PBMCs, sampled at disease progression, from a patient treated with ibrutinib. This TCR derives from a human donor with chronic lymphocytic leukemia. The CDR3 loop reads CASSQEWSKSYEQYF. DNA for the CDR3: TGCGCCAGCAGCCAAGAATGGAGTAAATCCTACGAGCAGTACTTC.